These 11 T cell receptor beta chains were sequenced from one sample in a study of OX40 agonist ivuxolimab in advanced cancers. Profiling relied on immunoSEQ multiplex PCR, and the TCRdb table lists in-frame clones only, not all of them. The sample contains 19,000 or so clones, roughly four fifths of which appear only once. This sample comprised CD4+ or CD8+ T cells sorted from blood, obtained in a trial of the OX40 agonist ivuxolimab. These receptors all come from an adult with an advanced solid tumor such as melanoma, head and neck, liver or kidney cancer.

The chain recombines TRBV28 with TRBJ2-7, with 7 bases lining up with TRBD2. V lost 9 bases and J lost 0; bases outside the gene matches: 17. This CDR3 spans 17 amino acids. The germline V gene encodes CDR1 MDHEN and CDR2 SYDVKM. The CDR3 reads CASPPRAGALLSYEQYF. The CDR3 coding sequence is TGTGCCAGTCCCCCGCGCGCGGGAGCTCTCCTCTCCTACGAGCAGTACTTC.

V and J are TRBV18 and TRBJ1-5, with D unresolved. The V end was cut by 3 bases, the J end by 0 bases, with 12 bases between. From germline, CDR1 is KGHSH and CDR2 LQKENI. The CDR3 consists of 16 residues. CDR3 region: CASSPEVGNSNQPQHF. The CDR3, as DNA: TGTGCCAGCTCACCCGAAGTCGGTAATAGCAATCAGCCCCAGCATTTT.

The rearrangement links TRBV7-9 to TRBJ2-5; D is undetermined. The CDR3 covers 15 residues. Germline V gives CDR1 SEHNR, CDR2 FQNEAQ (reference sequence). Trimming took 2 bases from V and 5 from J, leaving 15 bases between them. CDR3 DNA: TGTGCCAGCAGCTTACTCCTCGATGTCGGGGAGACCCAGTACTTC. This translates into CASSLLLDVGETQYF.

CDR3 coding DNA: TGTGCCAGTAGTATTGGGCACAGGGAGGATGGCTACACCTTC. The encoded protein is CASSIGHREDGYTF. The chain joins TRBV19 to TRBJ1-2, with D maybe TRBD1 (6 bases). Germline loops: CDR1 LNHDA, CDR2 SQIVND (reference sequence). The CDR3 runs to 14 residues. The V end lost 3 bases, the J end lost 6 bases, and 14 bases lay between the germline ends.

The chain recombines TRBV11-2 with TRBJ1-5, with D possibly matching TRBD1 (5 bases). Germline-derived CDR1 and CDR2 are SGHAT and FQNNGV. The V end was cut by 0 bases, the J end by 6 bases, with 9 bases between. This CDR3 has 14 residues. The CDR3 is CASSLEGRGQPQHF. The CDR3 bases are TGTGCCAGCAGCTTAGAGGGGCGGGGTCAGCCCCAGCATTTT. Full variable domain (rest looked up from reference TRBV11-2 and TRBJ1-5): EAGVAQSPRYKIIEKRQSVAFWCNPISGHATLYWYQQILGQGPKLLIQFQNNGVVDDSQLPKDRFSAERLKGVDSTLKIQPAKLEDSAVYLCASSLEGRGQPQHFGDGTRLSIL.

This chain joins TRBV6-1 and TRBJ2-1; D unclear. Germline CDR1 and CDR2: MNHNS and SASEGT. The CDR3 sequence is 12 residues long. V dropped 4 bases and J dropped 8 bases, with 9 bases sitting between them. CDR3 residues: CASSVQGDEQFF. The CDR3 nucleotides read TGTGCCAGCAGTGTTCAAGGAGATGAGCAGTTCTTC.

The chain employs TRBV6-4 and TRBJ2-7; 9 bases agree with TRBD1. Germline V gene data show CDR1 as MRHNA and CDR2 as SNTAGT. CDR3 size: 14 residues. Unmatched junction bases numbered 3, after V lost 4 bases and J lost 2 bases. The CDR3 coding sequence is TGTGCCAGCAGTGGACAGGGGGGGCCCTACGAGCAGTACTTC. As protein: CASSGQGGPYEQYF.

This clone was seen a single time. The chain couples TRBV27 to TRBJ2-1, with 7 nucleotides matching TRBD2. J lost 9 bases, V lost 4 bases, and 15 bases had no gene match. The germline CDR1 and CDR2 sequences are MNHEY and SMNVEV (reference sequence). CDR3 size: 16 residues. The CDR3 DNA reads as TGTGCCAGCAGTTATCAAGGCGTGGGAGGGAACTTTGAGCAGTTCTTC. This sequence encodes CASSYQGVGGNFEQFF.

The rearrangement joins TRBV27 to TRBJ1-3; 7 nucleotides align to TRBD1. Losses at the gene ends were 2 bases for V and 1 base for J; bases not matched to a gene: 5. From germline, CDR1 is MNHEY and CDR2 SMNVEV (reference sequence). The CDR3 totals 16 residues. Here the CDR3 DNA reads TGTGCCAGCAGTTTAGTGGCAGGGGGGTCTGGAAACACCATATATTTT. Its translation: CASSLVAGGSGNTIYF.

This chain joins TRBV19 and TRBJ2-1, with D perhaps being TRBD1 or TRBD2 (6 bases each). Trimming left V 1 base short and J 7 bases short, with 29 bases between. Germline CDR1 LNHDA, CDR2 SQIVND (reference sequence). This CDR3 comprises 20 residues. This CDR3 is CASSIVEGGGRLLFPNEQFF. The DNA of the CDR3 is TGTGCCAGTAGTATAGTGGAGGGGGGCGGCCGGCTTCTCTTCCCAAATGAGCAGTTCTTC.

The CDR3 sequence is CASSLAYGTSGRAETQYF. The CDR3, as DNA: TGTGCCAGCAGCTTAGCGTATGGGACTAGCGGGAGGGCAGAGACCCAGTACTTC. V gene TRBV7-2 combines with J gene TRBJ2-5, with 16 nucleotides matching TRBD2. The CDR3 contains 18 residues. The germline V gene encodes CDR1 SGHTA and CDR2 FQGNSA. V shed 0 bases, J shed 4 bases, and the junction held 5 bases outside the gene matches.